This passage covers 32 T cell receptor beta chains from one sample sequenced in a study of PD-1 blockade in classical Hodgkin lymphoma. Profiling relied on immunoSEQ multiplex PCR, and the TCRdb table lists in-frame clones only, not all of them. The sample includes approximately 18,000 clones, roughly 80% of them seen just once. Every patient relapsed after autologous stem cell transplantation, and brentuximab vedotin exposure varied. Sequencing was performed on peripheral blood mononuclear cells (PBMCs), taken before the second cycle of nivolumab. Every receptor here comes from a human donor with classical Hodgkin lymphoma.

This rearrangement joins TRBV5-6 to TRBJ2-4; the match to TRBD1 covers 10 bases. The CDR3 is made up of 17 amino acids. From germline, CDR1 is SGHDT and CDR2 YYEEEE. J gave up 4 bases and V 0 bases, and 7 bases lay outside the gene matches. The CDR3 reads CASSLDLDRGRKNIQYF. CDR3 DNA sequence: TGTGCCAGCAGCTTGGACCTTGACAGGGGGCGTAAAAACATTCAGTACTTC.

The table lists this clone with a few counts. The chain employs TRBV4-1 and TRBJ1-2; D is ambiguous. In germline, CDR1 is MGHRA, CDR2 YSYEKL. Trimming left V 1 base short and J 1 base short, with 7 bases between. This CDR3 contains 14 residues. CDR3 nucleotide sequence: TGCGCCAGCAGCCAAGTCCAGGATAACTATGGCTACACCTTC. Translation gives CASSQVQDNYGYTF.

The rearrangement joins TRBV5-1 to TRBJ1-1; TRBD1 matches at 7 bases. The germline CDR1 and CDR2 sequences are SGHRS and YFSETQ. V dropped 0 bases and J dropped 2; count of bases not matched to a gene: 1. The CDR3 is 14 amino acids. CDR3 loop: CASSLGDSNTEAFF. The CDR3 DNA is TGCGCCAGCAGCTTGGGGGACAGCAACACTGAAGCTTTCTTT.

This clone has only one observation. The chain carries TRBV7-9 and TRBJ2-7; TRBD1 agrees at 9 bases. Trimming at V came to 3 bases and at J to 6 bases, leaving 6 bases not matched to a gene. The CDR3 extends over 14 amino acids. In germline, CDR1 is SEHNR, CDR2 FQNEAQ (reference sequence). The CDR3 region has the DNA TGTGCCAGCAGCTTCGGGACAGGGAGGGTCGAGCAGTACTTC. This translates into CASSFGTGRVEQYF. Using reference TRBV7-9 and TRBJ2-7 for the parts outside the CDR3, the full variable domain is DTGVSQNPRHKITKRGQNVTFRCDPISEHNRLYWYRQTLGQGPEFLTYFQNEAQLEKSRLLSDRFSAERPKGSFSTLEIQRTEQGDSAMYLCASSFGTGRVEQYFGPGTRLTVT.

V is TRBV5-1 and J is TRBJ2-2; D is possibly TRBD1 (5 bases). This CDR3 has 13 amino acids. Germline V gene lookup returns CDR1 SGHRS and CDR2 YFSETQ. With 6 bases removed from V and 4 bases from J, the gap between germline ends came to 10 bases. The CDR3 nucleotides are TGCGCCAGCACGGGTAGGGGCACCGGGGAGCTGTTTTTT. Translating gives CASTGRGTGELFF.

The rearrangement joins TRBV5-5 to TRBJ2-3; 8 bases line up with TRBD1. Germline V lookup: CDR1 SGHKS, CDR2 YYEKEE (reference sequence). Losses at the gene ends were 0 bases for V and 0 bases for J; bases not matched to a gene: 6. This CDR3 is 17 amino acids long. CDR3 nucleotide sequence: TGTGCCAGCAGCTTGGGCCTCAGGGGGCCGAGCACAGATACGCAGTATTTT. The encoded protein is CASSLGLRGPSTDTQYF. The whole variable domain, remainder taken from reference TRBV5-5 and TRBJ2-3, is DAGVTQSPTHLIKTRGQQVTLRCSPISGHKSVSWYQQVLGQGPQFIFQYYEKEERGRGNFPDRFSARQFPNYSSELNVNALLLGDSALYLCASSLGLRGPSTDTQYFGPGTRLTVL.

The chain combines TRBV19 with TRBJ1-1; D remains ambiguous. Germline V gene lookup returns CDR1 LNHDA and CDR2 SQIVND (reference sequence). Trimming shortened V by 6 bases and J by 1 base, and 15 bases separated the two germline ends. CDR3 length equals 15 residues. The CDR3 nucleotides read TGTGCCAGTAGAGGGCCCGGAGGCGAGAACACTGAAGCTTTCTTT. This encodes CASRGPGGENTEAFF.

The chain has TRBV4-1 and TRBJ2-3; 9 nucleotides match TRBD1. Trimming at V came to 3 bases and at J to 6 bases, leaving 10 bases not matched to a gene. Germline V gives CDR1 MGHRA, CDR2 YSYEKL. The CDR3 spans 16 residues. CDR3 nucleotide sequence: TGCGCCAGCAGCCAGTCGACAGGGGGTACATCGGATACGCAGTATTTT. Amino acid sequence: CASSQSTGGTSDTQYF.

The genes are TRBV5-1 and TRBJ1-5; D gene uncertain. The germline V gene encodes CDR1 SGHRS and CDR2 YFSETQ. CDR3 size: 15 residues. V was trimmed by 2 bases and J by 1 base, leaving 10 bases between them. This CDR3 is CASSLDGKSNQPQHF. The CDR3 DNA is TGCGCCAGCAGCTTAGATGGCAAAAGCAATCAGCCCCAGCATTTT.

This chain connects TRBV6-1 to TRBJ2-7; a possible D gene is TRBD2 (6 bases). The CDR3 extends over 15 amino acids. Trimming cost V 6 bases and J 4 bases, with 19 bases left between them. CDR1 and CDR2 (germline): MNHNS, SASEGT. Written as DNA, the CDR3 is TGTGCCAGCAGGGCCCGGGACTCACTTTCTTACGAGCAGTACTTC. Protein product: CASRARDSLSYEQYF.

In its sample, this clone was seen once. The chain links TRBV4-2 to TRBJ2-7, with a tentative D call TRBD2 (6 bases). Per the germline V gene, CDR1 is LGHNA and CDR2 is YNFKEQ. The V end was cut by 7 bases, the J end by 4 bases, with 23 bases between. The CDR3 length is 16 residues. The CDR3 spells CASNPWGGANLYEQYF. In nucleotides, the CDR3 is TGTGCCAGCAACCCTTGGGGCGGGGCCAATCTTTACGAGCAGTACTTC.

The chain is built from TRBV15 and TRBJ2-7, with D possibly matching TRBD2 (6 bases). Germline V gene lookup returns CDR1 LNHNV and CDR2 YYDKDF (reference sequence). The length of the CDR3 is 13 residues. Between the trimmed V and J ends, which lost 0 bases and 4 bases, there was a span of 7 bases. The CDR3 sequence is CATSREGTYEQYF. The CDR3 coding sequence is TGTGCCACCAGCAGAGAAGGGACTTACGAGCAGTACTTC.

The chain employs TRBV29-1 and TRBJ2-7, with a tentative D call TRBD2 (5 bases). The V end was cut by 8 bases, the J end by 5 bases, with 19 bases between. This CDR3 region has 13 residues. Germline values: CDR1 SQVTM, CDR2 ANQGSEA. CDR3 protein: CSTAATGTHEQYF. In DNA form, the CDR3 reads TGCAGCACTGCAGCCACGGGAACCCACGAGCAGTACTTC.

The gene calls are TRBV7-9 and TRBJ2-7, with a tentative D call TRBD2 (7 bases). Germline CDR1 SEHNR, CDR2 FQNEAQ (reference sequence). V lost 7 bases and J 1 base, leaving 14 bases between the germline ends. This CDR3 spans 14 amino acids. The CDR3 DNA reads TGTGCCAGCATGAGGGGGGGCCAATCCTACGAGCAGTACTTC. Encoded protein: CASMRGGQSYEQYF.

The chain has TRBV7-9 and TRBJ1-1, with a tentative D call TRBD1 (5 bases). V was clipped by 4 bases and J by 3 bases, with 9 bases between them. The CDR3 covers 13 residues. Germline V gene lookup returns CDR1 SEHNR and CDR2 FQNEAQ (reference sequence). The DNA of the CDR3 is TGTGCCAGCAGCTCAGACAGAGACACTGAAGCTTTCTTT. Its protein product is CASSSDRDTEAFF.

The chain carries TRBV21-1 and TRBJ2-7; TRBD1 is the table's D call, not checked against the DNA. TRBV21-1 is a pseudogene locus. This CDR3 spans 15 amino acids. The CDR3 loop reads CASSKVTGKCYEQYF. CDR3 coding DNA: TGTGCCAGCAGCAAAGTAACAGGGAAGTGCTACGAGCAGTACTTC.

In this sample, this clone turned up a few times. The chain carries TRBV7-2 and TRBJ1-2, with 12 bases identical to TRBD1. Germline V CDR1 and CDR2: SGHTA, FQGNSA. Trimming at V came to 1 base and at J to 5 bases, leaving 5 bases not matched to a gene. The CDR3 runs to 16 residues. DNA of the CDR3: TGTGCCAGCAGCTTAGTGGGGACAGGGGGCATGTATGGCTACACCTTC. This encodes CASSLVGTGGMYGYTF.

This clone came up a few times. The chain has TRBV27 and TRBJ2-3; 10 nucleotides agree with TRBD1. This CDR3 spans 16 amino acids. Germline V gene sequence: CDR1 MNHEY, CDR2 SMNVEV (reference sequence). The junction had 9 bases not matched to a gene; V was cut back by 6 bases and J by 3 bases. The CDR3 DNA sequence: TGTGCCAGCAGAACTGGCTGGGGACAGGGGACAGATACGCAGTATTTT. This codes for CASRTGWGQGTDTQYF.

In nucleotides, the CDR3 is TGTGCCAGTAGTGCCTTCGGGGGCACAGATACGCAGTATTTT. Protein product: CASSAFGGTDTQYF. The rearrangement links TRBV19 to TRBJ2-3, with D possibly TRBD2 on 5 matching bases. V lost 5 bases, J lost 1 base, and 10 bases lay in between. The CDR3 consists of 14 residues. Germline values: CDR1 LNHDA, CDR2 SQIVND (reference sequence).

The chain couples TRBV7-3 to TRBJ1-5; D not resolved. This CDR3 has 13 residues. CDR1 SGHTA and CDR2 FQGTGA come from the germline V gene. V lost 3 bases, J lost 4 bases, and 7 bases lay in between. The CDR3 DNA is TGTGCCAGCAGCTTCGATCGTAATCAGCCCCAGCATTTT. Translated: CASSFDRNQPQHF. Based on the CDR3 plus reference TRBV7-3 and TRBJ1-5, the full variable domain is GAGVSQTPSNKVTEKGKYVELRCDPISGHTALYWYRQSLGQGPEFLIYFQGTGAADDSGLPNDRFFAVRPEGSVSTLKIQRTERGDSAVYLCASSFDRNQPQHFGDGTRLSIL.

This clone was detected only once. The CDR3 protein is CASSFLGEGYTF. CDR3 DNA: TGTGCCAGCAGTTTTCTCGGGGAGGGCTACACCTTC. The chain uses TRBV28 and TRBJ1-2, with D unclear. The CDR3 totals 12 residues. Germline V gives CDR1 MDHEN, CDR2 SYDVKM. The V gene lost 3 bases and the J gene lost 8 bases, with 10 bases spanning the gap.

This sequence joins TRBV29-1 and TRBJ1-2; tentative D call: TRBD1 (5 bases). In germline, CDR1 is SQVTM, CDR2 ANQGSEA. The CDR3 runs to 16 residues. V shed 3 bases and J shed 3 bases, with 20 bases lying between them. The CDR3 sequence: CSVEAPTARGDYGYTF. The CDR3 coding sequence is TGCAGCGTTGAGGCGCCGACGGCCCGGGGCGACTATGGCTACACCTTC.

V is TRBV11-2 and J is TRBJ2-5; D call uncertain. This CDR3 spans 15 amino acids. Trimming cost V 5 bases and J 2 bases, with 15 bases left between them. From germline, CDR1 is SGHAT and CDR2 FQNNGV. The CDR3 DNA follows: TGTGCCAGCAGCGAGAAATCATGGGGTCAAGAGACCCAGTACTTC. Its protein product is CASSEKSWGQETQYF.

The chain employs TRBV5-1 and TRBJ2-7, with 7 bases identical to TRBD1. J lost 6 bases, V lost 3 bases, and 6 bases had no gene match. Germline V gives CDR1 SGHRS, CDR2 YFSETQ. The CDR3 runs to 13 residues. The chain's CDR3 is CASSYTGVREQYF. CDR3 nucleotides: TGCGCCAGCAGCTATACAGGGGTACGCGAGCAGTACTTC.

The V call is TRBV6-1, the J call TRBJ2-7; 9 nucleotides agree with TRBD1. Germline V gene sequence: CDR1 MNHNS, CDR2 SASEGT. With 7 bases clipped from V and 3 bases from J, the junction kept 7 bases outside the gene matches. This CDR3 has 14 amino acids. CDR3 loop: CASTLGQGGYEQYF. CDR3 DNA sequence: TGTGCCAGCACTCTGGGACAGGGAGGCTACGAGCAGTACTTC.

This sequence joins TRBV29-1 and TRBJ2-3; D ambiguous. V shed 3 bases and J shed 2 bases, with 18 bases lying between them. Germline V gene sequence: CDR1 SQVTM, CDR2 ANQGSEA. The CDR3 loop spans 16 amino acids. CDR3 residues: CSVDLGRVFNTDTQYF. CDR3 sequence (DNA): TGCAGCGTTGATCTGGGCAGAGTCTTCAACACAGATACGCAGTATTTT.

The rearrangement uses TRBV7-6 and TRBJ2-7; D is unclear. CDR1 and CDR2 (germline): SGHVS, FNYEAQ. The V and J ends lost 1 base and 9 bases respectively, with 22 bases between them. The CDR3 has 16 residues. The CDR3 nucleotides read TGTGCCAGCAGCTTAGGCCCCTCAACGGTGGGGTATGGGCAGTACTTC. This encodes CASSLGPSTVGYGQYF.

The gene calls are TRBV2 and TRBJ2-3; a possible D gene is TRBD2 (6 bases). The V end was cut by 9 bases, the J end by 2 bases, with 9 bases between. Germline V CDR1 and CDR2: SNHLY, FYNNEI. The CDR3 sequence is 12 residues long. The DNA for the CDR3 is TGTGCCAGGCGGGACCTCACAGATACGCAGTATTTT. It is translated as CARRDLTDTQYF.

The CDR3 sequence is CASRSAGGGGDTQYF. CDR3 nucleotides: TGTGCCAGCAGGTCTGCCGGGGGGGGCGGGGATACGCAGTATTTT. The V call is TRBV7-2, the J call TRBJ2-3, with TRBD2 matching over 8 bases. The germline V gene encodes CDR1 SGHTA and CDR2 FQGNSA. V was pared by 6 bases and J by 6 bases, with 11 bases of the junction left unmatched. The CDR3 covers 15 residues.

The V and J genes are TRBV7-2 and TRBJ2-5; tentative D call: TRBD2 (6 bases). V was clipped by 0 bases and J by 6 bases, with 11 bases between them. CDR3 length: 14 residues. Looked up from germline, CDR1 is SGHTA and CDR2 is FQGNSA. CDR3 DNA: TGTGCCAGCAGCTTAGCGGGGAGGAGCCAGACCCAGTACTTC. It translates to CASSLAGRSQTQYF.

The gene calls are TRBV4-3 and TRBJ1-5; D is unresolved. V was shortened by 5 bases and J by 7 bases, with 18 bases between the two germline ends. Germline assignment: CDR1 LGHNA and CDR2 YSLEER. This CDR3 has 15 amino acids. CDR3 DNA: TGCGCCAGCAGCACAGCCTGGGGTAGCGGGCAGCCCCAGCATTTT. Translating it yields CASSTAWGSGQPQHF.

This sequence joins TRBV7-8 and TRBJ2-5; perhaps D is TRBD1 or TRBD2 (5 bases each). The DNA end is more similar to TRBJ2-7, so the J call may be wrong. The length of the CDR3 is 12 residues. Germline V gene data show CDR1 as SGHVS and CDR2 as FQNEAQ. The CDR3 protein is CASSFWGNEQYF. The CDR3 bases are TGTGCCAGCAGCTTTTGGGGGAACGAGCAGTACTTC.